The 30 T cell receptor beta chains below all came from one sample that was sequenced in a study of blood T cell repertoires in COVID-19 (dated by TCRdb to the early 2020s). Library prep was done by the immunoSEQ multiplex PCR assay. TCRdb holds this immuneACCESS table with in-frame rearrangements only. Some clones are missing; in checked studies, unresolved V genes explain under half, and the rest has no known cause. The sample table shows 150,000 to 200,000 clones, and around 73% are seen once. Together, the top ten hold around 16% of the sample. Sample: PBMCs or T cells enriched from blood (not recorded which). The receptors derive from a woman in her forties or fifties who had recovered from COVID-19.

The chain joins TRBV7-8 to TRBJ2-7; maybe TRBD2 (6 bases). Germline CDR1 reads SGHVS; CDR2 reads FQNEAQ. The CDR3 has 16 residues. V shed 1 base and J shed 9 bases, with 22 bases lying between them. CDR3 bases: TGTGCCAGCAGCTTAGAGAGTGGGCGGGGACTGAGCTCGCAGTACTTC. Protein product: CASSLESGRGLSSQYF.

The chain joins TRBV7-9 to TRBJ1-6; 10 positions match TRBD1. After removal of 5 bases from V and 10 bases from J, the junction contained 11 bases not matched to a gene. The germline V gene has CDR1 SEHNR and CDR2 FQNEAQ (reference sequence). The CDR3 runs to 16 residues. Here the CDR3 reads CASSPSRGTGESPLHF. Written as DNA, the CDR3 is TGTGCCAGCAGCCCATCGCGGGGGACAGGGGAGTCACCCCTCCACTTT.

This clone was seen repeatedly, ten times or more. The chain employs TRBV18 and TRBJ2-5; 8 bases are shared with TRBD2. Trimming at V came to 6 bases and at J to 5 bases, leaving 14 bases not matched to a gene. The CDR3 length is 16 residues. The V gene's germline CDR1 is KGHSH and CDR2 LQKENI. CDR3 sequence reads: CASSPSVRTSSETQYF. The DNA for the CDR3 is TGTGCCAGCTCCCCGAGCGTTCGGACTAGCTCTGAGACCCAGTACTTC. Full variable domain (remainder filled in from reference TRBV18 and TRBJ2-5): NAGVMQNPRHLVRRRGQEARLRCSPMKGHSHVYWYRQLPEEGLKFMVYLQKENIIDESGMPKERFSAEFPKEGPSILRIQQVVRGDSAAYFCASSPSVRTSSETQYFGPGTRLLVL.

V and J are TRBV10-2 and TRBJ2-1; D uncertain. The CDR3 is 15 amino acids. CDR1 WSHSY and CDR2 SAAADI come from the germline V gene. V was shortened by 8 bases and J by 4 bases, with 18 bases between the two germline ends. CDR3 residues: CASALGGAQYNEQFF. CDR3 in DNA: TGCGCCAGCGCCCTAGGTGGCGCTCAATACAATGAGCAGTTCTTC.

The rearrangement joins TRBV18 to TRBJ2-7; maybe TRBD1 (6 bases). Germline CDR1 and CDR2: KGHSH and LQKENI. With 3 bases removed from V and 3 bases from J, the gap between germline ends came to 9 bases. CDR3 length: 13 amino acids. CDR3 residues: CASSPTGSYEQYF. The CDR3 DNA sequence: TGTGCCAGCTCACCGACAGGAAGCTACGAGCAGTACTTC.

This chain connects TRBV14 to TRBJ2-7; 7 bases map to TRBD2. Germline trimming cut 4 bases from V and 1 base from J; bases unmatched to any gene: 10. The CDR3 totals 16 residues. Germline V gives CDR1 SGHDN, CDR2 FVKESK. Written as DNA, the CDR3 is TGTGCCAGCAGCCGAGGAGGACTAGGGCGGTCCTACGAGCAGTACTTC. The encoded protein is CASSRGGLGRSYEQYF.

This clone was counted a few times. The chain carries TRBV6-1 and TRBJ2-7, with D hard to call. The length of the CDR3 is 11 residues. Germline assignment: CDR1 MNHNS and CDR2 SASEGT. The ends were cut back, 3 bases at V and 7 bases at J, with 7 bases in the middle. The CDR3 sequence: CASSEVEEQYF. The CDR3 nucleotides read TGTGCCAGCAGTGAGGTGGAGGAGCAGTACTTC.

The sample holds a few counts of this clone. The chain has TRBV28 and TRBJ1-5; D ambiguous. The CDR3 contains 13 residues. Germline V gene lookup returns CDR1 MDHEN and CDR2 SYDVKM. V lost 5 bases and J lost 2, with 7 bases in between. This chain's CDR3 is CASSSPGNQPQHF. CDR3 coding DNA: TGTGCCAGCAGTAGTCCAGGCAATCAGCCCCAGCATTTT.

This clone was found once. The chain recombines TRBV10-3 with TRBJ1-5, with D tentatively TRBD1 (6 bases). This CDR3 region has 15 residues. Germline CDR1 is ENHRY and CDR2 is SYGVKD. V lost 5 bases, J lost 0 bases, and 11 bases lay in between. CDR3: CAISKDSYSNQPQHF. The CDR3 nucleotides are TGTGCCATCAGTAAGGACAGTTATAGCAATCAGCCCCAGCATTTT.

The rearrangement links TRBV27 to TRBJ2-3; TRBD1 matches at 7 bases. The CDR3 has 14 residues. Trimming removed 5 bases from V and 2 bases from J; junction bases left unmatched: 4. CDR1 and CDR2 (germline): MNHEY, SMNVEV (reference sequence). The chain's CDR3 is CASSTTGYTDTQYF. The CDR3 DNA reads TGTGCCAGCAGTACGACAGGGTACACAGATACGCAGTATTTT.

The V and J genes are TRBV14 and TRBJ1-2; the match to TRBD1 covers 9 bases. Germline CDR1 SGHDN, CDR2 FVKESK. The CDR3 contains 17 residues. After removal of 0 bases from V and 2 bases from J, the junction contained 7 bases not matched to a gene. The CDR3 sequence: CASSQDWPGQGNYGYTF. CDR3 bases: TGTGCCAGCAGCCAAGATTGGCCGGGACAGGGAAACTATGGCTACACCTTC.

The rearrangement uses TRBV4-1 and TRBJ1-2, with 10 bases lining up with TRBD1. The CDR3 extends over 21 amino acids. Per germline, CDR1 MGHRA and CDR2 YSYEKL. J was trimmed by 0 bases and V by 1 base; bases with no gene match: 17. The chain's CDR3 is CASSQAARPGTGERANYGYTF. CDR3 coding DNA: TGCGCCAGCAGCCAAGCAGCTCGCCCCGGGACAGGGGAAAGAGCTAACTATGGCTACACCTTC.

The V gene is TRBV18, the J gene TRBJ1-1; possible D gene TRBD1, 6 bases. Germline V lookup: CDR1 KGHSH, CDR2 LQKENI. V was clipped by 2 bases and J by 5 bases, with 21 bases between them. This CDR3 comprises 17 residues. DNA for the CDR3: TGTGCCAGCTCACCAGGGAATAGGGCAGGGGTTCGGACTGAAGCTTTCTTT. Translated: CASSPGNRAGVRTEAFF.

The rearrangement links TRBV14 to TRBJ1-4, with D perhaps TRBD1 (5 bases). Between the trimmed V and J ends, which lost 4 bases and 8 bases, there was a span of 17 bases. The CDR3 totals 15 residues. Per the germline V gene, CDR1 is SGHDN and CDR2 is FVKESK. CDR3: CASSRLQTVGEKLFF. The CDR3 DNA is TGTGCCAGCAGCCGATTACAGACAGTCGGGGAAAAACTGTTTTTT.

The V gene is TRBV10-3, the J gene TRBJ2-6; maybe TRBD2 (5 bases). V was pared by 8 bases and J by 4 bases, with 6 bases between. Germline V gives CDR1 ENHRY, CDR2 SYGVKD. The CDR3 extends over 12 amino acids. The CDR3 sequence: CAIGRGANVLTF. CDR3 bases: TGTGCCATCGGGAGAGGGGCCAACGTCCTGACTTTC.

The CDR3 region has the DNA TGCGCCAGCAATACGGCGGGAGCGGGGGACAATGAGCAGTTCTTC. Protein product: CASNTAGAGDNEQFF. The chain combines TRBV10-2 with TRBJ2-1; 8 nucleotides line up with TRBD2. J lost 5 bases, V lost 7 bases, and 10 bases had no gene match. Germline CDR1 is WSHSY and CDR2 is SAAADI. This CDR3 region has 15 residues.

The V gene is TRBV28, the J gene TRBJ2-7; TRBD2 aligns across 12 bases. This CDR3 spans 15 amino acids. The J segment lost 3 bases and the V segment lost 7 bases, leaving 7 bases of the junction unmatched. Germline CDR1 MDHEN, CDR2 SYDVKM. The CDR3 loop reads CASTQLAGGNYEQYF. The DNA for the CDR3 is TGTGCCAGCACCCAACTAGCGGGAGGAAACTACGAGCAGTACTTC.

This chain uses TRBV30 with TRBJ2-1; 14 bases are a match to TRBD2. V shed 5 bases, J shed 7 bases, and the junction held 10 bases outside the gene matches. Looked up from germline, CDR1 is GTSNPN and CDR2 is SVGIG (reference sequence). This CDR3 comprises 16 residues. This chain's CDR3 is CAWSNPGLAGVNEQFF. DNA for the CDR3: TGTGCCTGGTCCAACCCGGGACTAGCGGGAGTTAATGAGCAGTTCTTC.

The chain employs TRBV6-6 and TRBJ2-2, with 9 bases that match TRBD2. Germline trimming cut 6 bases from V and 8 bases from J; bases unmatched to any gene: 7. CDR3 size: 14 residues. Germline loops: CDR1 MNHNY, CDR2 SVGAGI (reference sequence). The CDR3 DNA reads TGTGCCAGCAGACGACTAGCGGAGTATGGGGAGCTGTTTTTT. This encodes CASRRLAEYGELFF.

The rearrangement joins TRBV6-5 to TRBJ1-4; D possibly corresponds to TRBD1 (5 bases). The germline V and J ends were trimmed by 5 bases and 0 bases, with 10 bases remaining between them. This CDR3 region has 15 residues. Germline V gives CDR1 MNHEY, CDR2 SVGAGI. CDR3 DNA: TGTGCCAGCAGTATGGGGGGGGCAACTAATGAAAAACTGTTTTTT. As protein: CASSMGGATNEKLFF.

This sequence joins TRBV28 and TRBJ2-7; possibly TRBD1 for D (6 bases). Per the germline V gene, CDR1 is MDHEN and CDR2 is SYDVKM. CDR3 length: 19 amino acids. V lost 5 bases, J lost 2 bases, and 28 bases lay in between. Written as DNA, the CDR3 is TGTGCCAGCAGTCCTGGGCAGGTTATTGGGACACCGCGACCCTACGAGCAGTACTTC. It is translated as CASSPGQVIGTPRPYEQYF.

This sequence joins TRBV13 and TRBJ2-5; D ambiguous. Trimming cost V 1 base and J 7 bases, with 13 bases left between them. The length of the CDR3 is 14 residues. Germline V lookup: CDR1 PRHDT, CDR2 FYEKMQ (reference sequence). CDR3 coding DNA: TGTGCCAGCAGCTTAGCCCCCGACACTGGGACCCAGTACTTC. It yields the protein CASSLAPDTGTQYF. Looking up the rest from reference TRBV13 and TRBJ2-5 gives the full variable domain: AAGVIQSPRHLIKEKRETATLKCYPIPRHDTVYWYQQGPGQDPQFLISFYEKMQSDKGSIPDRFSAQQFSDYHSELNMSSLELGDSALYFCASSLAPDTGTQYFGPGTRLLVL.

The chain uses TRBV12-3 or TRBV12-4 and TRBJ1-5, with D uncertain. The CDR3 has 12 residues. Trimming took 6 bases from V and 7 from J, leaving 10 bases between them. CDR3 DNA: TGTGCCAGCAGCTCCAATGAGCAGCCCCAGCATTTT. It codes for CASSSNEQPQHF.

V and J are TRBV5-1 and TRBJ2-5; possible D gene TRBD2, 5 bases. V was pared by 4 bases and J by 3 bases, with 10 bases between. The CDR3 sequence is 13 residues long. Germline CDR1 SGHRS, CDR2 YFSETQ. The CDR3 DNA sequence: TGCGCCAGCAGCCGAGGGTTGGAAGAGACCCAGTACTTC. Amino acids: CASSRGLEETQYF.

The CDR3 sequence is CASSDGLAGMSDTQYF. The DNA for the CDR3 is TGTGCCAGCAGCGACGGACTAGCGGGAATGTCGGATACGCAGTATTTT. V usage is TRBV11-3 and J usage is TRBJ2-3; 12 bases line up with TRBD2. This CDR3 is 16 amino acids long. The germline gives CDR1 SGHNT, CDR2 YENEEA. After removal of 5 bases from V and 6 bases from J, the junction contained 9 bases not matched to a gene.

The CDR3 DNA follows: TGTGCCAGCAGCCCAAGAGGACAGCCGAACACTGAAGCTTTCTTT. It encodes CASSPRGQPNTEAFF. The rearrangement links TRBV11-3 to TRBJ1-1; D is perhaps TRBD1 (6 bases). The CDR3 is 15 amino acids. From germline, CDR1 is SGHNT and CDR2 YENEEA. The V and J ends lost 5 bases and 1 base respectively, with 14 bases between them.

J is TRBJ1-1 and V is TRBV5-5; unclear D gene. V was shortened by 4 bases and J by 0 bases, with 7 bases between the two germline ends. Germline V gene lookup returns CDR1 SGHKS and CDR2 YYEKEE (reference sequence). The CDR3 sequence is 13 residues long. The CDR3 DNA reads as TGTGCCAGCAGCGGAGGAGTGAACACTGAAGCTTTCTTT. Protein: CASSGGVNTEAFF.

The CDR3 bases are TGTGCCAGCAGTTCTAGCGGGAGCTGGGTCAATGAGCAGTTCTTC. Its protein product is CASSSSGSWVNEQFF. The chain joins TRBV28 to TRBJ2-1, with 10 bases fitting TRBD2. Germline V lookup: CDR1 MDHEN, CDR2 SYDVKM. After removal of 4 bases from V and 6 bases from J, the junction contained 6 bases not matched to a gene. The CDR3 spans 15 residues.

The chain carries TRBV7-6 and TRBJ1-5; D is undetermined. V lost 1 base and J lost 7, with 11 bases in between. This CDR3 region has 14 residues. The germline gives CDR1 SGHVS, CDR2 FNYEAQ. The CDR3 is CASSLGGFGQPQHF. The CDR3 region has the DNA TGTGCCAGCAGCTTAGGTGGGTTCGGGCAGCCCCAGCATTTT.

This clone was seen just once. The chain joins TRBV12-3 or TRBV12-4 to TRBJ1-1, with D possibly matching TRBD1 (6 bases). V was pared by 5 bases and J by 8 bases, with 9 bases between. This CDR3 contains 11 residues. DNA for the CDR3: TGTGCCAGCAGTCAGGGGCTCGAAGCTTTCTTT. Translating it yields CASSQGLEAFF.